A selection of T cell receptor beta chains follows, all from one sample in a study of CD8 T cells in ankylosing spondylitis. TCRdb recomputed calls from the 5' RACE reads with MiXCR, one row per CDR3 protein. The table lists about 450,000 distinct CDR3 sequences, 25% to 30% of them singletons. Sequences were obtained from blood, either unsorted or a sorted T cell fraction (not recorded which). These TCRs come from a male donor with ankylosing spondylitis. Both conserved end residues are part of each CDR3. A D gene is named only where the DNA matches it firmly. A clone size is listed for some rows: how often the clone was seen (once, few, many), or a class if it is expanded.

clone size	V gene	D gene	CDR3 length	J gene	CDR3 DNA	CDR3 protein
many	TRBV5-1	TRBD2	16	TRBJ2-1	TGCGCCAGCAGCGCACTAGCGGTGGGGAATTACAATGAGCAGTTCTTC	CASSALAVGNYNEQFF
-	TRBV18	TRBD2	14	TRBJ2-7	TGTGCCAGCTCCACTAGCGGGAGGGCCCACGAGCAGTACTTC	CASSTSGRAHEQYF
few	TRBV5-1	TRBD2	16	TRBJ2-1	TGCGCCAGCAGCCCCCGGCCCAAGCGGGAGTCAGATGAGCAGTTCTTC	CASSPRPKRESDEQFF
few	TRBV24-1	TRBD2	18	TRBJ2-2	TGTGCCACCAGTGACCCGAGAGATTTAGCGGGGAACACCGGGGAGCTGTTTTTT	CATSDPRDLAGNTGELFF
-	TRBV5-1	TRBD1	15	TRBJ2-7	TGCGCCAGCAGCTTGACAACAGGGGTCAGCTACGAGCAGTACTTC	CASSLTTGVSYEQYF
few	TRBV3-1	TRBD2	16	TRBJ2-1	TGTGCCAGCAGCCAAGACCCTAGCGGGAGGGCCAATGAGCAGTTCTTC	CASSQDPSGRANEQFF
few	TRBV20-1	-	16	TRBJ2-3	TGCAGTGCCCCCTCTCCCGGCGGGATCGGCGCAGATACGCAGTATTTT	CSAPSPGGIGADTQYF
once	TRBV27	-	14	TRBJ1-4	TGTGCCAGCAGTGTACAGGGCCTCGATGAAAAACTGTTTTTT	CASSVQGLDEKLFF
-	TRBV15	-	14	TRBJ2-1	TGTGCCAGCTCCAGTACTATTCCCTATAATGAGCAGTTCTTC	CASSSTIPYNEQFF
-	TRBV7-2	TRBD2	15	TRBJ2-1	TGTGCCAGCAGCCCGGGACTAGCGGCCGGGAATGAGCAGTTCTTC	CASSPGLAAGNEQFF
-	TRBV20-1	-	13	TRBJ2-7	TGCAGTGCTGCTAATTCAGGGGCTAACGAGCAGTACTTC	CSAANSGANEQYF
few	TRBV5-1	TRBD1	14	TRBJ2-1	TGCGCCAGCAGTGTGGAACCGGGACAGAATGAGCAGTTCTTC	CASSVEPGQNEQFF
-	TRBV20-1	-	12	TRBJ2-3	TGCAGTGCTACCGGACAGACAGATACGCAGTATTTT	CSATGQTDTQYF
few	TRBV28	TRBD2	17	TRBJ2-3	TGTGCCAGCAGTGCCCGGACTAGCGGGGATAGCACAGATACGCAGTATTTT	CASSARTSGDSTDTQYF
-	TRBV20-1	TRBD2	13	TRBJ2-7	TGCAGTGCCGGACTAGCGGGAGCCTACGAGCAGTACTTC	CSAGLAGAYEQYF
many	TRBV27	-	14	TRBJ1-1	TGTGCCAGCAGTTTAACCAGACTGAACACTGAAGCTTTCTTT	CASSLTRLNTEAFF